A single TCR beta chain is shown here with its context. The CDR3 runs to 14 residues. CDR1 SGHDN and CDR2 FVKESK come from the germline V gene. V shed 6 bases and J 4 bases; nucleotides not matched to a gene: 8. This specimen comes from a study of blood T cell repertoires in COVID-19. Background on the study: Samples representing acute and convalescent COVID-19 were sourced from the United States, Italy and Spain. PBMCs, B-cell-depleted T cells, or T cells provided the cDNA or gDNA that made up the material.

Study processing details: From reference gene primer amplification, estimates of nucleated cell counts were derived. Using immunoSEQ multiplex PCR, the repertoire was profiled, and TCRdb retains in-frame clones only, with some absent. That table gives V, J and clone size, and the DNA gave D and trimming. The sample records over 450,000 clones, 70% to 90% being singletons. Seattle's cohort entered during active infection and was followed longitudinally. This TCR came from a woman in her 50s with COVID-19, enrolled during active disease. Sample: peripheral blood. The gene calls are TRBV14 and TRBJ1-1; 7 bases fit TRBD1. The CDR3 coding sequence is TGTGCCAGCAGGGCGACAGGGCGAAGCACTGAAGCTTTCTTT. Amino acid sequence: CASRATGRSTEAFF.